The 26 T cell receptor beta chains presented below share a single source sample, sequenced in a study of cytomegalovirus exposure and HLA in healthy donors. The PCR was carried out with 60 Vbeta primers and 13 Jbeta primers. The assay was immunoSEQ multiplex PCR, and TCRdb's table has in-frame clones only and misses some. The sample holds about 150,000 clones, roughly 80% seen once. The sample comprised PBMCs. These receptors all stem from a male donor in good health and CMV-seropositive.

The chain joins TRBV18 to TRBJ2-5; D might be TRBD1 (5 bases). CDR1 KGHSH and CDR2 LQKENI come from the germline V gene. The CDR3 is 14 residues long. The V end lost 0 bases, the J end lost 4 bases, and 9 bases lay between the germline ends. The CDR3 sequence is CASSPPARVETQYF. In DNA, the CDR3 is TGTGCCAGCTCACCACCGGCCAGGGTAGAGACCCAGTACTTC.

The DNA for the CDR3 is TGTGCCAGCAGTGACTCGGGGGGGGCTGGGGCCAACGTCCTGACTTTC. Its translation: CASSDSGGAGANVLTF. The chain is built from TRBV6-4 and TRBJ2-6; 7 bases fit TRBD2. V shed 0 bases and J 2 bases; nucleotides not matched to a gene: 1. Germline CDR1 and CDR2: MRHNA and SNTAGT. The CDR3 has 16 amino acids.

J is TRBJ2-3 and V is TRBV6-5; 8 bases are shared with TRBD1. After removal of 0 bases from V and 4 bases from J, the junction contained 6 bases not matched to a gene. This CDR3 has 16 amino acids. Germline CDR1 reads MNHEY; CDR2 reads SVGAGI. In DNA form, the CDR3 reads TGTGCCAGCAGTTACTCGTACAGGGGGTACGCAGATACGCAGTATTTT. Translation: CASSYSYRGYADTQYF.

V usage is TRBV11-2 and J usage is TRBJ1-1; 11 nucleotides agree with TRBD1. V lost 5 bases, J lost 8 bases, and 4 bases stayed unmatched. Germline CDR1 and CDR2: SGHAT and FQNNGV. The CDR3 loop spans 13 amino acids. The CDR3 region has the DNA TGTGCCAGCAGCCGGACAGGGGGCGGAGAAGCTTTCTTT. Residues: CASSRTGGGEAFF.

V usage is TRBV28 and J usage is TRBJ1-5; 10 positions agree with TRBD1. Germline V CDR1 and CDR2: MDHEN, SYDVKM. The CDR3 contains 15 residues. The junction had 6 bases not matched to a gene; V was cut back by 6 bases and J by 4 bases. For the CDR3, the DNA is TGTGCCAGCAGGGGGACAGGGGTGGGTAATCAGCCCCAGCATTTT. The encoded protein is CASRGTGVGNQPQHF.

The chain has TRBV6-5 and TRBJ2-3, with D hard to call. Germline lookup yields CDR1 MNHEY and CDR2 SVGAGI. The CDR3 extends over 14 amino acids. With 2 bases removed from V and 2 bases from J, the gap between germline ends came to 8 bases. The DNA of the CDR3 is TGTGCCAGCAGTTACAACCAGAACACAGATACGCAGTATTTT. Translated, it gives CASSYNQNTDTQYF.

The chain has TRBV15 and TRBJ2-7; D unclear. The germline V and J ends were trimmed by 5 bases and 0 bases, with 5 bases remaining between them. Germline CDR1 is LNHNV and CDR2 is YYDKDF (reference sequence). CDR3 size: 12 residues. The CDR3 nucleotides read TGTGCCACCAGCCAGAACTCCTACGAGCAGTACTTC. Translating gives CATSQNSYEQYF.

V gene TRBV13 combines with J gene TRBJ2-5; a possible D gene is TRBD2 (6 bases). The V gene's germline CDR1 is PRHDT and CDR2 FYEKMQ (reference sequence). Trimming took off 5 bases at V and 5 bases at J, with 36 bases between the two ends. The CDR3 runs 21 residues. CDR3 sequence reads: CASSPTAFTSFSTPGVETQYF. The CDR3 DNA sequence: TGTGCCAGCAGCCCAACCGCCTTTACTAGTTTTTCGACTCCGGGAGTGGAGACCCAGTACTTC.

The chain links TRBV5-1 to TRBJ2-3; 9 positions match TRBD2. The CDR3 extends over 14 amino acids. Germline trimming cut 7 bases from V and 4 bases from J; bases unmatched to any gene: 7. The germline V gene has CDR1 SGHRS and CDR2 YFSETQ. The CDR3 DNA is TGCGCCAGCGGGGCGGGAGGGGCCCCAGATACGCAGTATTTT. As protein: CASGAGGAPDTQYF. Together with reference TRBV5-1 and TRBJ2-3, the CDR3 gives the full variable domain: KAGVTQTPRYLIKTRGQQVTLSCSPISGHRSVSWYQQTPGQGLQFLFEYFSETQRNKGNFPGRFSGRQFSNSRSEMNVSTLELGDSALYLCASGAGGAPDTQYFGPGTRLTVL.

The chain combines TRBV19 with TRBJ1-1; possible D gene TRBD1, 5 bases. The CDR3 has 12 amino acids. Germline values: CDR1 LNHDA, CDR2 SQIVND (reference sequence). The ends were cut back, 5 bases at V and 1 base at J, with 5 bases in the middle. The CDR3 here is CASSQGNTEAFF. CDR3 bases: TGTGCCAGTAGTCAGGGGAACACTGAAGCTTTCTTT.

V and J are TRBV27 and TRBJ2-7; a possible D gene is TRBD2 (5 bases). The CDR3 runs 14 residues. From germline, CDR1 is MNHEY and CDR2 SMNVEV (reference sequence). V lost 1 base to trimming and J lost 5 bases, with 12 bases between them. CDR3 bases: TGTGCCAGCAGTTTATGGGGAGCGAACAACGAGCAGTACTTC. It encodes CASSLWGANNEQYF.

This chain connects TRBV18 to TRBJ1-1; tentative D call: TRBD1 (5 bases). The germline V and J ends were trimmed by 4 bases and 5 bases, with 14 bases remaining between them. This CDR3 region has 14 residues. The germline CDR1 and CDR2 sequences are KGHSH and LQKENI. The CDR3 DNA reads as TGTGCCAGCTCACGGGGAGGATGGGGGACTGAAGCTTTCTTT. This encodes CASSRGGWGTEAFF.

This clone turned up a few times. The rearrangement uses TRBV19 and TRBJ2-1; 9 nucleotides match TRBD2. Germline V gives CDR1 LNHDA, CDR2 SQIVND (reference sequence). V shed 9 bases, J shed 5 bases, and the junction held 11 bases outside the gene matches. The CDR3 runs to 15 residues. CDR3 residues: CASRGLAGGDNEQFF. The CDR3 DNA reads TGTGCCAGCCGAGGGTTGGCGGGAGGGGACAATGAGCAGTTCTTC.

The table lists this clone with a few counts. The chain uses TRBV28 and TRBJ1-6; D unresolved. Germline V gives CDR1 MDHEN, CDR2 SYDVKM. The CDR3 extends over 17 amino acids. Trimming left V 4 bases short and J 1 base short, with 14 bases between. This CDR3 reads CASSSTGLGSYNSPLHF. The CDR3 DNA follows: TGTGCCAGCAGTTCGACGGGATTGGGGTCCTATAATTCACCCCTCCACTTT.

The chain recombines TRBV18 with TRBJ2-2; TRBD2 might be the D (5 bases). Germline CDR1 is KGHSH and CDR2 is LQKENI. V lost 1 base and J lost 2, with 8 bases in between. The length of the CDR3 is 15 residues. This CDR3 is CASSPRRDNTGELFF. The CDR3 DNA follows: TGTGCCAGCTCACCACGACGGGATAACACCGGGGAGCTGTTTTTT.

This clone appeared a single time. For the CDR3, the DNA is TGCGCCAGCAGTCAATCGCGGGACGGCTCCTACGAGCAGTACTTC. It codes for CASSQSRDGSYEQYF. The chain links TRBV23-1 to TRBJ2-7, with D possibly matching TRBD2 (6 bases). TRBV23-1 is labeled an ORF, and its function is uncertain. The CDR3 loop spans 15 amino acids. Trimming took 0 bases from V and 0 from J, leaving 9 bases between them.

This clone was seen a handful of times. The chain links TRBV7-3 to TRBJ2-1, with no clear D. CDR3 length: 13 amino acids. The germline V gene has CDR1 SGHTA and CDR2 FQGTGA. Deletions cut 5 bases from V and 0 bases from J, with 5 bases between. CDR3 sequence reads: CASSESSYNEQFF. For the CDR3, the DNA is TGTGCCAGCAGCGAGAGCTCCTACAATGAGCAGTTCTTC.

This rearrangement joins TRBV5-5 to TRBJ1-2, with no clear D. This CDR3 contains 14 residues. CDR1 SGHKS and CDR2 YYEKEE come from the germline V gene (reference sequence). V was cut by 2 bases and J by 4 bases, with 12 bases left in between. The CDR3: CASSLGLASYGYTF. CDR3 nucleotides: TGTGCCAGCAGCTTAGGACTGGCCTCCTATGGCTACACCTTC.

The chain combines TRBV7-9 with TRBJ2-2; possible D gene TRBD2, 7 bases. CDR1 and CDR2 from the germline V gene are SEHNR and FQNEAQ (reference sequence). V dropped 5 bases and J dropped 2 bases, with 21 bases sitting between them. This CDR3 contains 18 residues. CDR3 loop: CASSLTGGQTFNTGELFF. CDR3 bases: TGTGCCAGCAGCCTCACGGGGGGCCAAACCTTTAACACCGGGGAGCTGTTTTTT.

The V call is TRBV11-2, the J call TRBJ1-6, with 9 bases that match TRBD1. There are 15 residues in the CDR3. V lost 2 bases and J lost 10; bases outside the gene matches: 6. Germline-derived CDR1 and CDR2 are SGHAT and FQNNGV. In nucleotides, the CDR3 is TGTGCCAGCAGCTTATCCCGGGACAGGGTCTCACCCCTCCACTTT. It yields the protein CASSLSRDRVSPLHF.

The chain carries TRBV7-9 and TRBJ2-3; D is unclear. Trimming removed 5 bases at V and 2 bases at J, with 8 bases between. Germline V gives CDR1 SEHNR, CDR2 FQNEAQ (reference sequence). The CDR3 covers 13 residues. This CDR3 reads CASSGRNTDTQYF. The CDR3 nucleotides are TGTGCCAGCAGCGGGCGAAACACAGATACGCAGTATTTT.

This clone was observed once. One end of the junction varies from germline; a read error may be responsible. This same CDR3 is encoded by further DNA sequences in the sample. The rearrangement uses TRBV12-5 and TRBJ1-2; 7 bases agree with TRBD1. Germline V gives CDR1 LGHNT, CDR2 FRNRAP. This CDR3 comprises 20 residues. Written as DNA, the CDR3 is TGTGCCAGTGGTTTGGTACTTAGGGGGCTGGCAAGTCCCTCCCCCTATGGCTACACCTTC. This gives the protein CASGLVLRGLASPSPYGYTF.

The chain uses TRBV6-5 and TRBJ2-7; possible D gene TRBD2, 5 bases. V was clipped by 8 bases and J by 2 bases, with 13 bases between them. CDR1 and CDR2 from the germline V gene are MNHEY and SVGAGI. The CDR3 runs to 13 residues. The CDR3 sequence is CASGSVTTYEQYF. In nucleotides, the CDR3 is TGTGCCAGCGGTAGCGTTACTACCTACGAGCAGTACTTC.

The chain joins TRBV28 to TRBJ2-7, with TRBD1 matching over 7 bases. CDR3 size: 14 residues. Trimming at V came to 5 bases and at J to 3 bases, leaving 7 bases not matched to a gene. The germline gives CDR1 MDHEN, CDR2 SYDVKM. CDR3 residues: CASSTGTEVYEQYF. CDR3 DNA sequence: TGTGCCAGCAGTACCGGGACAGAAGTCTACGAGCAGTACTTC.

J is TRBJ1-2 and V is TRBV6-5; D possibly corresponds to TRBD1 (6 bases). Germline CDR1 reads MNHEY; CDR2 reads SVGAGI. The CDR3 sequence is 12 residues long. With 6 bases removed from V and 8 bases from J, the gap between germline ends came to 13 bases. In DNA form, the CDR3 reads TGTGCCAGCAGCGCCATTGGGGGCGGCTACACCTTC. This translates into CASSAIGGGYTF.

This chain joins TRBV5-6 and TRBJ1-3; 7 nucleotides agree with TRBD1. The V segment lost 0 bases and the J segment 9 bases; nucleotides outside the gene matches: 9. This CDR3 comprises 15 residues. The germline V gene has CDR1 SGHDT and CDR2 YYEEEE. This CDR3 reads CASSLGQGSSGTIYF. The CDR3 DNA is TGTGCCAGCAGCTTGGGACAGGGATCTAGTGGCACCATATATTTT.